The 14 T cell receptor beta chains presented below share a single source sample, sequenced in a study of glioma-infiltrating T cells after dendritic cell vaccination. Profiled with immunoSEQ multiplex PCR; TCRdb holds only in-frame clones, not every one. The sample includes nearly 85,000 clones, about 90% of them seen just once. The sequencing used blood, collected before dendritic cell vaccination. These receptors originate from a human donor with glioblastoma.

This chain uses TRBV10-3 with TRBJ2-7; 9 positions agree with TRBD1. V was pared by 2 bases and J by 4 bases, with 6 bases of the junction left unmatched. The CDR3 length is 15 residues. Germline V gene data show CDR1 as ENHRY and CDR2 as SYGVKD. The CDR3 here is CAISEEGTGNYEQYF. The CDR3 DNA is TGTGCCATCAGTGAGGAAGGGACAGGGAATTACGAGCAGTACTTC.

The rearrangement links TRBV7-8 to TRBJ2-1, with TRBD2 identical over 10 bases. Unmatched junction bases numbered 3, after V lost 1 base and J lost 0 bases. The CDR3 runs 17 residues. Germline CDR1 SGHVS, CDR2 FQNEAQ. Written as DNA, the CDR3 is TGTGCCAGCAGCTTAGGAGCTAGCGGGAGCTCCTACAATGAGCAGTTCTTC. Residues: CASSLGASGSSYNEQFF.

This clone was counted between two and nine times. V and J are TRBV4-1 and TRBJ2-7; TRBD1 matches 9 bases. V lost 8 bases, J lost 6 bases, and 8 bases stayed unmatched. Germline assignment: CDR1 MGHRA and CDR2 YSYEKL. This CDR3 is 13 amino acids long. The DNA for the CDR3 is TGCGCCAGCCGTCCGACAGGGGGAAGCGAGCAGTACTTC. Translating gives CASRPTGGSEQYF.

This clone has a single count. The CDR3 region is CAWSQQGHGYTF. The CDR3 region has the DNA TGTGCCTGGAGCCAACAGGGACATGGCTACACCTTC. V and J are TRBV30 and TRBJ1-2; a weak D match, TRBD1 (6 bases). With 3 bases removed from V and 6 bases from J, the gap between germline ends came to 11 bases. The CDR3 totals 12 residues. In germline, CDR1 is GTSNPN, CDR2 SVGIG (reference sequence).

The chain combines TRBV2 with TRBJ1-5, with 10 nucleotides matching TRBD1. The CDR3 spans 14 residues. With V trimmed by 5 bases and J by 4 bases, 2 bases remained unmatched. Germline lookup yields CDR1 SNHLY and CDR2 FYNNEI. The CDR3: CASSPGQGNQPQHF. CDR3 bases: TGTGCCAGCAGTCCGGGACAGGGGAATCAGCCCCAGCATTTT.

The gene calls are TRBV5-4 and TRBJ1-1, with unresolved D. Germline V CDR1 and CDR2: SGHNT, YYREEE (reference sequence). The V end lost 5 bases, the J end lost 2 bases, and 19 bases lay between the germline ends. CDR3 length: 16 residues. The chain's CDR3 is CASSSPGRGGNTEAFF. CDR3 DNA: TGTGCCAGCAGTTCCCCAGGACGGGGAGGCAACACTGAAGCTTTCTTT.

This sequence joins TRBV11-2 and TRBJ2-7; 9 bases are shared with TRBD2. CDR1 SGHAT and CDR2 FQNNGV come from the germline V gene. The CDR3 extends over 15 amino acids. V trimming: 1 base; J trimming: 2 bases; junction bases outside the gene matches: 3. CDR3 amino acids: CASSLALAGPYEQYF. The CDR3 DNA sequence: TGTGCCAGCAGCTTAGCGCTAGCGGGACCCTACGAGCAGTACTTC.

This CDR3 is CASSRDYSGNTIYF. CDR3 nucleotide sequence: TGTGCCAGCAGTCGGGATTACTCTGGAAACACCATATATTTT. V gene TRBV6-1 combines with J gene TRBJ1-3, with unresolved D. Germline values: CDR1 MNHNS, CDR2 SASEGT. Trimming left V 5 bases short and J 0 bases short, with 8 bases between. CDR3 size: 14 residues.

The CDR3 reads CSVDPFHSGNEQFF. DNA of the CDR3: TGCAGCGTTGACCCCTTCCACTCTGGCAATGAGCAGTTCTTC. The V gene is TRBV29-1, the J gene TRBJ2-1; no clear D. Trimming shortened V by 3 bases and J by 6 bases, and 15 bases separated the two germline ends. The CDR3 has 14 amino acids. Germline values: CDR1 SQVTM, CDR2 ANQGSEA.

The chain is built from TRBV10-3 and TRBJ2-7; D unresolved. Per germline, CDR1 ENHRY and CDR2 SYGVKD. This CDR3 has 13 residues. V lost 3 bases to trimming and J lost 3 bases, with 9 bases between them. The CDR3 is CAISDGSSYEQYF. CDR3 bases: TGTGCCATCAGTGATGGTAGTAGCTACGAGCAGTACTTC.

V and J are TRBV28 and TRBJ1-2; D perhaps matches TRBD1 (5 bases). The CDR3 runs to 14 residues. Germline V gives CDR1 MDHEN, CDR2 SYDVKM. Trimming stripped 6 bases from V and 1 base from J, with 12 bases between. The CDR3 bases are TGTGCCAGCAGGGCCGGGGGAAGTAACTATGGCTACACCTTC. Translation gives CASRAGGSNYGYTF.

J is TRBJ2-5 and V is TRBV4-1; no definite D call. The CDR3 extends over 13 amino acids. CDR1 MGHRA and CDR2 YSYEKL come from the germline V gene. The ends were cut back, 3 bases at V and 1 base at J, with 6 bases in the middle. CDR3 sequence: CASSQQIQETQYF. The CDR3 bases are TGCGCCAGCAGCCAGCAGATCCAAGAGACCCAGTACTTC.

The CDR3 spells CASSQVAGTNEKLFF. The CDR3 DNA reads TGCGCCAGCAGCCAAGTAGCGGGGACTAATGAAAAACTGTTTTTT. This sequence joins TRBV4-1 and TRBJ1-4; D unclear. The germline V gene encodes CDR1 MGHRA and CDR2 YSYEKL. This CDR3 has 15 residues. The V end lost 1 base, the J end lost 2 bases, and 8 bases lay between the germline ends.

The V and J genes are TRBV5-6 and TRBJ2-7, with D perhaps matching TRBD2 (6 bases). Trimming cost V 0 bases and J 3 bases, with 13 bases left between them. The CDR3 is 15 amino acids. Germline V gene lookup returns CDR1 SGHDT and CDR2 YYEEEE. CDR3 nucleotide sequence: TGTGCCAGCAGCTTGGGGCGGGGAGCGTACTACGAGCAGTACTTC. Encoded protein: CASSLGRGAYYEQYF.